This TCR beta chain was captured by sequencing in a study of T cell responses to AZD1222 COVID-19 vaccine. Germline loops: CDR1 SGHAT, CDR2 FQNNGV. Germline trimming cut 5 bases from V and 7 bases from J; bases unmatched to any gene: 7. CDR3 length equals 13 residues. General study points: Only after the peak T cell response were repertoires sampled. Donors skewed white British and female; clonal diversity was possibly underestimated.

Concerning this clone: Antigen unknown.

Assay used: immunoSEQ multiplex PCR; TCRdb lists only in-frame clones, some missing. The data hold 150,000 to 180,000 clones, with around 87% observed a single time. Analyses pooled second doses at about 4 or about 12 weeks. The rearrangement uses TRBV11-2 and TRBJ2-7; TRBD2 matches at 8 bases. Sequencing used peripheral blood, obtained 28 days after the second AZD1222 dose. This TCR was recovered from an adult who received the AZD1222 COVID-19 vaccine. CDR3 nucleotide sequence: TGTGCCAGCAGCCCGGGGGGGGGCCATGAGCAGTACTTC. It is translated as CASSPGGGHEQYF.